The 20 T cell receptor beta chains below all came from one sample that was sequenced in a study of metastatic and nonmetastatic thyroid tumors. No patient received treatment before thyroid surgery. Using MiXCR, TCRdb reanalyzed the PCR reads. The sample shows tens of thousands of clones, around 21% of them seen only once. The sequencing input was blood. The origin of the receptors is a female donor with papillary thyroid cancer or a benign thyroid nodule (not recorded which). Some clones in this sample may be carry-over from other donors' samples.

This clone was detected a few times. The chain combines TRBV28 with TRBJ1-1, with 7 positions matching TRBD1. Trimming cost V 6 bases and J 4 bases; bases outside gene matches: 5. The CDR3 consists of 13 residues. Germline values: CDR1 MDHEN, CDR2 SYDVKM. The chain's CDR3 is CASRTAGGTEAFF. The CDR3, as DNA: TGTGCCAGCAGGACCGCAGGGGGCACTGAAGCTTTCTTT.

This clone appeared a few times. This chain joins TRBV12-3 or TRBV12-4 and TRBJ2-1; 15 nucleotides line up with TRBD2. This CDR3 region has 16 residues. The V and J ends lost 4 bases and 3 bases, in that order; junction bases with no gene match: 1. The DNA for the CDR3 is TGTGCCAGCAGTTCGGGACTAGCGGGGGGCTACAATGAGCAGTTCTTC. Translating it yields CASSSGLAGGYNEQFF.

The rearrangement links TRBV30 to TRBJ2-1, with no clear D. V lost 0 bases and J lost 4, with 10 bases in between. The CDR3 extends over 14 amino acids. Per germline, CDR1 GTSNPN and CDR2 SVGIG (reference sequence). The CDR3 reads CAWSVPAGYNEQFF. The CDR3 coding sequence is TGTGCCTGGAGTGTGCCGGCCGGATACAATGAGCAGTTCTTC.

Ten or more counts support this clone. V and J are TRBV9 and TRBJ2-7, with a weak D call TRBD2 (5 bases). Germline values: CDR1 SGDLS, CDR2 YYNGEE. The V gene lost 0 bases and the J gene lost 1 base, with 11 bases spanning the gap. The CDR3 spans 15 residues. Written as DNA, the CDR3 is TGTGCCAGCAGCGTAGGAAGCGGAAGGTCCTACGAGCAGTACTTC. Amino acid sequence: CASSVGSGRSYEQYF.

Of note for this clone: A junction boundary mismatches the germline segment, possibly from a read error. In DNA form, the CDR3 reads TGTGCCAGCAGCCAGGGACAGGTGAACTACGATCAGTACTTC. It specifies CASSQGQVNYDQYF. The genes are TRBV14 and TRBJ2-7, with 8 bases identical to TRBD1. This CDR3 comprises 14 residues. CDR1 is SGHDN and CDR2 is FVKESK in the germline V gene.

This clone occurred many times. This rearrangement joins TRBV7-2 to TRBJ2-7, with TRBD1 identical over 7 bases. Germline V lookup: CDR1 SGHTA, CDR2 FQGNSA. The CDR3 has 16 amino acids. Germline trimming cut 0 bases from V and 4 bases from J; bases unmatched to any gene: 9. Written as DNA, the CDR3 is TGTGCCAGCAGCTTAGCAGGACAGGCTTCTAAGTACGAGCAGTACTTC. It codes for CASSLAGQASKYEQYF. Full variable domain (outside the CDR3, taken from reference TRBV7-2 and TRBJ2-7): GAGVSQSPSNKVTEKGKDVELRCDPISGHTALYWYRQSLGQGLEFLIYFQGNSAPDKSGLPSDRFSAERTGGSVSTLTIQRTQQEDSAVYLCASSLAGQASKYEQYFGPGTRLTVT.

Turning to this clone: One end of the junction fails to match germline, which may point to a read error. The CDR3 region has the DNA TGTGCTAGCATCCCGACTAGCGTGAGTATTTCCTACAATGAGCAGTTCTTC. This gives the protein CASIPTSVSISYNEQFF. The V gene is TRBV7-7, the J gene TRBJ2-1; 8 bases line up with TRBD2. This CDR3 comprises 17 residues. Per the germline V gene, CDR1 is SSHAT and CDR2 is FNYEAQ (reference sequence).

In its sample, this clone was seen a few times. V gene TRBV27 combines with J gene TRBJ1-2; perhaps TRBD1 as D (5 bases). The CDR3 runs to 18 residues. With 4 bases removed from V and 4 bases from J, the gap between germline ends came to 25 bases. Germline CDR1 is MNHEY and CDR2 is SMNVEV (reference sequence). The CDR3 sequence is CASSSLMGGGIWPYGYTF. The CDR3 DNA reads as TGTGCCAGCAGTTCCTTGATGGGGGGTGGGATATGGCCCTATGGCTACACCTTC.

Concerning this clone: A much larger clone lies one base from this, so it may be a read error. The chain uses TRBV12-3 or TRBV12-4 and TRBJ1-1, with TRBD1 identical over 7 bases. The CDR3 is 14 amino acids. CDR3 residues: CAGRGTEGNIEAFF. CDR3 sequence (DNA): TGTGCCGGCAGAGGGACAGAGGGGAACATTGAAGCTTTCTTT.

Notes on this clone: With a much larger clone just one base away, this may be a read error. This chain joins TRBV29-1 and TRBJ2-3; TRBD2 agrees at 8 bases. CDR1 and CDR2 (germline): SQVTM, ANQGSEA. V lost 7 bases, J lost 1 base, and 7 bases stayed unmatched. The CDR3 runs to 14 residues. CDR3 sequence: CSAWVTSGTDTQYF. The CDR3 DNA sequence: TGCAGCGCCTGGGTGACTAGCGGCACAGATACGCAGTATTTT.

This clone was seen ten or more times. This chain connects TRBV12-3 or TRBV12-4 to TRBJ1-6; 9 bases align to TRBD1. After removal of 6 bases from V and 9 bases from J, the junction contained 6 bases not matched to a gene. CDR3 length equals 14 residues. CDR3 loop: CASRGDREASPLHF. CDR3 in DNA: TGTGCCAGCAGAGGGGACAGGGAAGCTTCACCCCTCCACTTT.

The CDR3 loop is CASNPGLDDNEQFF. CDR3 nucleotides: TGTGCCAGCAACCCGGGACTAGACGACAATGAGCAGTTCTTC. V and J are TRBV27 and TRBJ2-1, with 8 bases matching TRBD2. J lost 5 bases, V lost 7 bases, and 7 bases had no gene match. Germline CDR1 and CDR2: MNHEY and SMNVEV (reference sequence). This CDR3 comprises 14 residues.

The table lists this clone with many counts. The genes are TRBV15 and TRBJ2-1, with a weak D call TRBD2 (6 bases). CDR1 and CDR2 (germline): LNHNV, YYDKDF (reference sequence). V dropped 3 bases and J dropped 4 bases, with 16 bases sitting between them. CDR3 length: 16 residues. CDR3 protein: CATSSGDSGDYNEQFF. CDR3 bases: TGTGCCACCAGCAGCGGTGATAGCGGAGATTACAATGAGCAGTTCTTC.

This clone was picked up many times. The chain links TRBV27 to TRBJ2-7; the D gene is possibly TRBD1 (6 bases). Germline lookup yields CDR1 MNHEY and CDR2 SMNVEV (reference sequence). V dropped 3 bases and J dropped 5 bases, with 11 bases sitting between them. The CDR3 covers 13 residues. The CDR3 protein is CASSLGAGDEQYF. CDR3 DNA sequence: TGTGCCAGCAGTTTGGGGGCTGGCGACGAGCAGTACTTC.

This clone showed up many times. This may come from a read error, since a much larger clone is one base off. The chain is built from TRBV12-5 and TRBJ2-2; D gene uncertain. CDR3 length equals 12 residues. V was cut by 2 bases and J by 10 bases, with 8 bases left in between. Germline-derived CDR1 and CDR2 are LGHNT and FRNRAP. The CDR3 region has the DNA TGTGCTAGTGGTTTGTCCCCCGAGGAGCTGTTTTTT. Translating gives CASGLSPEELFF.

This clone was observed at least ten times. The chain employs TRBV20-1 and TRBJ2-5; tentative D call: TRBD1 (7 bases). The CDR3 runs to 17 residues. The V end was cut by 5 bases, the J end by 0 bases, with 22 bases between. Germline V gene lookup returns CDR1 DFQATT and CDR2 SNEGSKA (reference sequence). DNA of the CDR3: TGCAGTGCTTCAAAGGGGGCACGGGGGAGGTACCAAGAGACCCAGTACTTC. It yields the protein CSASKGARGRYQETQYF.

This clone has ten or more counts. V usage is TRBV7-7 and J usage is TRBJ2-5, with 11 bases lining up with TRBD1. From germline, CDR1 is SSHAT and CDR2 FNYEAQ (reference sequence). The CDR3 has 13 residues. The CDR3 sequence: CASGQGAGETQYF. The CDR3 coding sequence is TGTGCTAGCGGACAGGGGGCAGGAGAGACCCAGTACTTC. Full variable domain (missing parts from reference TRBV7-7 and TRBJ2-5): GAGVSQSPRYKVTKRGQDVTLRCDPISSHATLYWYQQALGQGPEFLTYFNYEAQPDKSGLPSDRFSAERPEGSISTLTIQRTEQRDSAMYRCASGQGAGETQYFGPGTRLLVL.

CDR3 residues: CASSFTGELFF. The CDR3 region has the DNA TGTGCCAGCAGTTTCACCGGGGAGCTGTTTTTT. V usage is TRBV27 and J usage is TRBJ2-2; unclear D gene. Between the trimmed V and J ends, which lost 3 bases and 4 bases, there was a span of 0 bases. This CDR3 has 11 residues. The germline V gene has CDR1 MNHEY and CDR2 SMNVEV (reference sequence).

The genes are TRBV9 and TRBJ1-3; tentative D call: TRBD1 (5 bases). V lost 0 bases and J lost 0, with 10 bases in between. CDR1 SGDLS and CDR2 YYNGEE come from the germline V gene. There are 16 residues in the CDR3. CDR3 region: CASSVAQGLSGNTIYF. CDR3 sequence (DNA): TGTGCCAGCAGCGTAGCGCAGGGACTCTCTGGAAACACCATATATTTT. Supplemented by reference TRBV9 and TRBJ1-3, the full variable domain reads DSGVTQTPKHLITATGQRVTLRCSPRSGDLSVYWYQQSLDQGLQFLIQYYNGEERAKGNILERFSAQQFPDLHSELNLSSLELGDSALYFCASSVAQGLSGNTIYFGEGSWLTVV.

As concerns this clone: A single base separates this from a much larger clone, so it may be a read error. This chain uses TRBV11-1 with TRBJ2-3; TRBD2 matches 7 bases. This CDR3 contains 15 residues. Per germline, CDR1 SGHAT and CDR2 FQDESV (reference sequence). The junction had 6 bases not matched to a gene; V was cut back by 5 bases and J by 1 base. The CDR3 here is CASSLGGMGTDTQYF. CDR3 nucleotide sequence: TGTGCCAGCAGCCTCGGGGGGATGGGCACAGATACGCAGTATTTT.